This record covers a single TCR beta chain. Its antigen is currently not known. No base quality values were provided; no much bigger clone lies one nucleotide off. Ficoll-Paque density gradient centrifugation was the method used to isolate PBMCs. The sample comes from a study of T-cell memory formation after mild COVID-19 (dated by TCRdb to about 2021). In terms of the full investigation: TCR sequence clusters from the two donors were found to be largely donor specific. Two young, previously healthy adult volunteers, one female and one male, were included in the cohort. In a couple of donors, T-cell clones that expanded and contracted after mild COVID-19 were tracked by sequencing TCRalpha and TCRbeta repertoires over time. General conclusions and limits of the study: The study included only two mild cases, and larger cohorts that include severe cases with pre-infection samples were judged to be necessary. Some responding clones were detected in pre-infection memory, suggesting pre-existing cross-reactive memory T cells joined the SARS-CoV-2 response. Contracting CD4+ clones were located mainly in the CM and EM memory subsets, whereas CD8+ clones were found to be enriched in EMRA. Clones that contracted from day 15 to 85 showed balanced CD4/CD8 phenotypes, whereas a second wave of clones that expanded from day 15 to 37 leaned towards CD4+. The second-wave clones that peaked on day 37 were not confirmed to be SARS-CoV-2 specific.

Sequencing instrument: Illumina NovaSeq 6000. TCRalpha and TCRbeta cDNA libraries were constructed by 5'RACE with constant-segment primers, with sample barcodes and unique molecular identifiers being introduced. Trizol reagent was used to extract RNA from every sample. Library amplification was performed in two PCR steps, and a second sample barcode and Illumina TruSeq adapters were introduced in the second step. The libraries were sequenced on an Illumina NovaSeq using 2 x 150 bp paired-end reads. The paper's data handling went like this. Demultiplexing of reads and collapsing into UMI-guided consensus sequences were performed with migec v1.2.7. Using mixcr v2.1.11, the UMI consensuses were aligned to TRA and TRB V and J templates and assembled into clonotypes. Clonotypes were classified as expanded or contracted when called significant by both edgeR and NoisET, with noise models trained on biological replicates. For edgeR calls, the thresholds were a false discovery rate-adjusted p below 0.01 and a log2 fold-change of 1. As an exploratory analysis of dynamics, PCA with hierarchical clustering was applied to max-normalized trajectories of the 1000 most abundant clonotypes. Separately sequenced CD4+ and CD8+ repertoires were used to assign a CD4 or CD8 phenotype to each responding clone. The public sequencing data were trimmed at Q25 with fastp and processed into clonotypes with MiXCR by TCRdb, which kept only in-frame beta chains. Rows merge per CDR3 protein into single entries with the most common DNA and genes. It is TCRdb's table, rather than the study itself, that gives the V and J calls and clone size. The sample table contains around 450,000 distinct CDR3 sequences; only one count was recorded for roughly 20% of them. The ten top clones hold 7.5% to 9.5% of the sample.

Counted from cysteine to phenylalanine, this CDR3 has 14 amino acids. Only the CDR3 region is kept as DNA, spanning 42 bases read in frame from base 1. Trimming removed 0 bases from V and 1 base from J, leaving 7 bases between the germline ends. The germline V gene encodes CDR1 SGDLS and CDR2 YYNGEE. Sequences were obtained from PBMCs or a T cell subset sorted from them (not recorded which). The V gene is TRBV9 and the J gene is TRBJ1-2, with no confidently assigned D gene. The TCR was taken from an adult woman who had mild COVID-19 (a few samples of this study predate the infection). The sample titles of this study are shuffled in the database, so cell type and time point are left out; the donor was told from shared clones. The CDR3 sequence is CASSVVGNNYGYTF. At the DNA level, the sequence is TGTGCCAGCAGCGTAGTAGGGAATAACTATGGCTACACCTTC.